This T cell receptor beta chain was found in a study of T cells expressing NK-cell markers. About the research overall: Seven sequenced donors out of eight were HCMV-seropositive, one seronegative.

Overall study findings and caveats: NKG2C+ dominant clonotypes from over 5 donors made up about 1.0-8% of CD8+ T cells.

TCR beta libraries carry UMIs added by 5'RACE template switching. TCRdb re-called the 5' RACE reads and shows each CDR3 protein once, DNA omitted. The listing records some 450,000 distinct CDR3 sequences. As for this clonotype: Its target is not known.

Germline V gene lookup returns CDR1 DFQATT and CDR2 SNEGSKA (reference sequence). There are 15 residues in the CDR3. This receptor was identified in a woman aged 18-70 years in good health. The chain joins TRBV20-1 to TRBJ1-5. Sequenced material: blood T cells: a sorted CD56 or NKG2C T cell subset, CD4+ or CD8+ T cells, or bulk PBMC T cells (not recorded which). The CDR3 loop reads CSAREESIRNQPQHF.